This T cell receptor beta chain was profiled in a study of beta chain features in type 1 diabetes. Whole-study context: Cell yields, gender and age were similar in healthy donors and patients.

In germline, CDR1 is SNHLY, CDR2 FYNNEI. The CDR3 length is 14 residues. V was pared by 0 bases and J by 0 bases, with 3 bases between. Expressed TCRB transcripts were sequenced, since all the RNA that had been isolated was reverse transcribed. Produced via immunoSEQ multiplex PCR; TCRdb's table is partial and in-frame only. The sample comprises roughly 250,000 clones, more than 65% of which are singletons, and about 0.05% rests with the top ten. Study results and limitations: Within the patient group, naive, central memory and Treg TCRB repertoires appeared more similar to each other than within healthy donors. PCR might show a preference for shorter templates, equally across patients and controls.

About this clone itself: The antigen is undetermined.

The gene calls are TRBV2 and TRBJ2-4; D is unclear. This clonotype was obtained from a man younger than 40 in good health. The sequencing input was naive CD4+ T cells from blood. CDR3 DNA sequence: TGTGCCAGCAGTGAAGCACTAGCCAAAAACATTCAGTACTTC. This gives the protein CASSEALAKNIQYF.